Below, one TCR beta chain is given with its context. TCRdb's table, derived via immunoSEQ multiplex PCR, lists solely in-frame clones and lacks some. The sample lists fewer than 40,000 clones; 90% to 95% were seen once. Trimming removed 5 bases from V and 4 bases from J, with 15 bases in between. This CDR3 has 14 residues. Germline loops: CDR1 PRHDT, CDR2 FYEKMQ (reference sequence). The data derive from a study of multiple sclerosis patients with progressive multifocal leukoencephalopathy. Documented time point: before natalizumab initiation. V usage is TRBV13 and J usage is TRBJ2-7; no clear D. Sequenced material: PBMCs. The source of this sequence is a young man with multiple sclerosis. The DNA for the CDR3 is TGTGCCAGCAGCGGCCCGGGTCTCCAATACGAGCAGTACTTC. This gives the protein CASSGPGLQYEQYF.